The present T cell receptor beta chain was sequenced within a study of T cells after yellow fever vaccination. Whole-study findings and limits: Post-booster repertoires contained most primary-vaccination clones again (96% CD4, around 88% CD8). Clonotypes shared by both compartments, CD4 and CD8, made up a small share.

This clonotype was observed a few times. Its antigen is unknown. As TCR cDNA was made by 5'RACE template switching, a universal primer site and UMIs were added. TCRdb fed the 5' RACE reads into MiXCR, producing one record per CDR3 protein. Here the sample spans some 300,000 distinct CDR3 sequences, 8.7% being singletons. This clonotype originated in a man aged 18 to 29 who received the YFV17D yellow fever vaccine. The material sequenced was CD4+ T cells sorted from PBMCs, taken 5 days after the yellow fever booster vaccination.

DNA of the CDR3: TGTGCCAGCAGTTCGCTTCCGGGACAGGGATCCAGGGGCACTGAAGCTTTCTTT. Protein: CASSSLPGQGSRGTEAFF. The chain has TRBV6-6 and TRBJ1-1, with TRBD1 matching over 9 bases. From germline, CDR1 is MNHNY and CDR2 SVGAGI (reference sequence). V lost 4 bases to trimming and J lost 4 bases; unmatched junction nucleotides: 16. This CDR3 spans 18 amino acids.